This T cell receptor (beta chain) was sequenced during a study of T cell repertoires in cytomegalovirus infection (dated by TCRdb to the late 2010s). With regard to the full study: Peptide stimulations targeted recently identified HLA-C-restricted CMV epitopes, whose presentation resists viral immunomodulation, together with well-studied HLA-B-restricted epitopes. The HLA type of each donor mattered for the analysis, because public TCR beta signatures pointed to carriage of CMV infection along with the matching HLA type.

The data were produced on an Illumina HiSeq 1500. Using fastp at Q25 and MiXCR, TCRdb reprocessed the public reads and kept productive beta chains. Every distinct CDR3 protein forms one entry, paired with its most common genes and DNA. For this sample there are about 830,000 distinct CDR3 sequences; less than 35% appear just once. The ten most abundant clones make up around 12% of the sample. Study-level results and caveats: In both this cohort and an independent approximately 350-donor cohort, the cumulative frequency of public TCR beta family members distinguished carriers of CMV infection plus the relevant HLA type. In the ex vivo response, HLA-C-restricted CMV-specific TCR beta clonotypes were dominant, and in two of eight donors the single most frequent clonotype came from this HLA-C-restricted group.

Regarding this clonotype: Its antigen is unknown. Sequence at one end of the junction differs from germline and may be a read error.

The treatment or condition label of this sample denotes: in vitro stimulation with specific CMV peptide epitopes to enrich CMV-specific T cells. The sample was cultured CD8+ T cells from PBMCs, taken from culture after CMV antigen stimulation. The receptor's source is a human donor in good health (CMV status not recorded). Some clones in this sample may be carry-over from other donors' samples.

The nucleotide sequence reads as follows: TGTGTCAGCAGTGAATCAACAGGGGTTAACTATGGCTACACCTTC. This gives the protein CVSSESTGVNYGYTF. The chain is made from TRBV25-1 and TRBJ1-2, with 7 bases in between that match TRBD1. In the germline V gene, CDR1 corresponds to MGHDK and CDR2 to SYGVNS. The CDR3 goes from the cysteine to the phenylalanine over 15 residues. Only the CDR3 part of the read is kept: 45 bases, read in frame from the first base.